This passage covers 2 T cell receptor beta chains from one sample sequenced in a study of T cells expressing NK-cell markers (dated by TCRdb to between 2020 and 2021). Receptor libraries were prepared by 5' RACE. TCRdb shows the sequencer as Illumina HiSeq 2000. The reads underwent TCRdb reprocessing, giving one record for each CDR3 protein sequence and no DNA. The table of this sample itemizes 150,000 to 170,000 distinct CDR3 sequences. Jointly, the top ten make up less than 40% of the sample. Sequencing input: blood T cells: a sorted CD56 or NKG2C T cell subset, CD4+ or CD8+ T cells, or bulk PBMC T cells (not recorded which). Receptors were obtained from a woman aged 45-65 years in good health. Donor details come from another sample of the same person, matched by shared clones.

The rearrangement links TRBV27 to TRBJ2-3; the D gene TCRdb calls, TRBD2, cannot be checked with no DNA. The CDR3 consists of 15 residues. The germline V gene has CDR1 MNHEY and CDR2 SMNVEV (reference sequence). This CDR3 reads CASSPGRAGTDTQYF.

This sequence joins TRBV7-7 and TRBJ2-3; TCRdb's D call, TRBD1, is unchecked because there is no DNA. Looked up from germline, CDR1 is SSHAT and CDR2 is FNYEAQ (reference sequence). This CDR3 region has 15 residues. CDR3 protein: CASSLGRGGTDTQYF.